Below, 6 T cell receptor beta chains from the same sample are listed, as sequenced in a study of cytomegalovirus exposure and HLA in healthy donors. Primers for the PCR totalled 60 Vbeta and 13 Jbeta. Clones were sequenced by immunoSEQ multiplex PCR, and TCRdb holds only the in-frame ones, with some missing. The data show roughly 100,000 clones, 70% to 75% seen once. Sequencing was done on a sample of PBMCs. The source is a female donor in good health and CMV-seronegative.

This clone is deemed medium-sized. Other DNA sequences in this specimen translate into the identical CDR3. The V gene is TRBV6-5, the J gene TRBJ1-2; D is perhaps TRBD1 (5 bases). This CDR3 region has 12 residues. Germline values: CDR1 MNHEY, CDR2 SVGAGI. With 7 bases removed from V and 7 bases from J, the gap between germline ends came to 13 bases. Written as DNA, the CDR3 is TGTGCCAGCACCAACCCAAGGGGTGGCTACACCTTC. Amino acid sequence: CASTNPRGGYTF.

This chain connects TRBV2 to TRBJ1-5, with D uncertain. This CDR3 has 14 residues. Germline CDR1 and CDR2: SNHLY and FYNNEI. The V end was cut by 3 bases, the J end by 3 bases, with 9 bases between. The CDR3 sequence: CASSDGGPNQPQHF. The CDR3 DNA sequence: TGTGCCAGCAGTGACGGAGGGCCCAATCAGCCCCAGCATTTT.

CDR3 sequence (DNA): TGTGCCAGCAGCTTTGACAGGGGTGAAGGTGGCTACACCTTC. It yields the protein CASSFDRGEGGYTF. The V and J genes are TRBV11-2 and TRBJ1-2, with 8 bases aligning to TRBD1. The germline CDR1 and CDR2 sequences are SGHAT and FQNNGV. Trimming at V came to 3 bases and at J to 7 bases, leaving 7 bases not matched to a gene. The CDR3 spans 14 residues. The full variable domain, in which reference TRBV11-2 and TRBJ1-2 provide the parts outside the CDR3, is EAGVAQSPRYKIIEKRQSVAFWCNPISGHATLYWYQQILGQGPKLLIQFQNNGVVDDSQLPKDRFSAERLKGVDSTLKIQPAKLEDSAVYLCASSFDRGEGGYTFGSGTRLTVV.

V and J are TRBV7-3 and TRBJ1-1; TRBD1 might be the D (5 bases). CDR3 length: 13 amino acids. The V gene's germline CDR1 is SGHTA and CDR2 FQGTGA. Trimming stripped 2 bases from V and 2 bases from J, with 6 bases between. CDR3 in DNA: TGTGCCAGCAGCTTAGACAGAAACACTGAAGCTTTCTTT. Its translation: CASSLDRNTEAFF.

This chain joins TRBV10-3 and TRBJ2-7; 9 bases line up with TRBD2. CDR1 and CDR2 (germline): ENHRY, SYGVKD. This CDR3 has 15 residues. V was clipped by 6 bases and J by 0 bases; unmatched bases: 6. The chain's CDR3 is CAIRPTSGSSYEQYF. CDR3 in DNA: TGTGCCATCAGACCGACTAGCGGAAGCTCCTACGAGCAGTACTTC.

The chain carries TRBV19 and TRBJ1-5; maybe TRBD1 (5 bases). Trimming removed 3 bases from V and 0 bases from J, with 9 bases in between. Germline CDR1 and CDR2: LNHDA and SQIVND (reference sequence). The CDR3 has 15 amino acids. DNA of the CDR3: TGTGCCAGTAGTATGGGACTGCTTAGCAATCAGCCCCAGCATTTT. Residues: CASSMGLLSNQPQHF. Using reference TRBV19 and TRBJ1-5 for the parts outside the CDR3, the full variable domain is DGGITQSPKYLFRKEGQNVTLSCEQNLNHDAMYWYRQDPGQGLRLIYYSQIVNDFQKGDIAEGYSVSREKKESFPLTVTSAQKNPTAFYLCASSMGLLSNQPQHFGDGTRLSIL.